What follows describes a single T cell receptor beta chain. Its matching antigen is unknown. The data were obtained in a study of cytomegalovirus exposure and HLA in healthy donors. PCR primers comprised 60 Vbeta and 13 Jbeta primers. The data were produced by immunoSEQ multiplex PCR, yet TCRdb's version contains in-frame clones alone and is incomplete. The sample is made up of more than 200,000 clones, and the top ten hold under 1% of it. General observations from the study: Most sequenced TCRs were rare (though some public TCRs occurred in many donors). Excluded: some indistinguishable V segments such as TRBV6-2 and TRBV6-3.

Trimming at V came to 4 bases and at J to 6 bases, leaving 8 bases not matched to a gene. The CDR3 is made up of 15 amino acids. Per germline, CDR1 MNHEY and CDR2 SVGAGI. This TCR was sampled from a woman younger than 45 in good health and CMV-seropositive. Sequencing was carried out using PBMCs. V is TRBV6-5 and J is TRBJ1-4; TRBD1 agrees at 7 bases. The chain's CDR3 is CASSSDREGDEKLFF. For the CDR3, the DNA is TGTGCCAGCAGTTCCGACAGGGAAGGCGATGAAAAACTGTTTTTT.